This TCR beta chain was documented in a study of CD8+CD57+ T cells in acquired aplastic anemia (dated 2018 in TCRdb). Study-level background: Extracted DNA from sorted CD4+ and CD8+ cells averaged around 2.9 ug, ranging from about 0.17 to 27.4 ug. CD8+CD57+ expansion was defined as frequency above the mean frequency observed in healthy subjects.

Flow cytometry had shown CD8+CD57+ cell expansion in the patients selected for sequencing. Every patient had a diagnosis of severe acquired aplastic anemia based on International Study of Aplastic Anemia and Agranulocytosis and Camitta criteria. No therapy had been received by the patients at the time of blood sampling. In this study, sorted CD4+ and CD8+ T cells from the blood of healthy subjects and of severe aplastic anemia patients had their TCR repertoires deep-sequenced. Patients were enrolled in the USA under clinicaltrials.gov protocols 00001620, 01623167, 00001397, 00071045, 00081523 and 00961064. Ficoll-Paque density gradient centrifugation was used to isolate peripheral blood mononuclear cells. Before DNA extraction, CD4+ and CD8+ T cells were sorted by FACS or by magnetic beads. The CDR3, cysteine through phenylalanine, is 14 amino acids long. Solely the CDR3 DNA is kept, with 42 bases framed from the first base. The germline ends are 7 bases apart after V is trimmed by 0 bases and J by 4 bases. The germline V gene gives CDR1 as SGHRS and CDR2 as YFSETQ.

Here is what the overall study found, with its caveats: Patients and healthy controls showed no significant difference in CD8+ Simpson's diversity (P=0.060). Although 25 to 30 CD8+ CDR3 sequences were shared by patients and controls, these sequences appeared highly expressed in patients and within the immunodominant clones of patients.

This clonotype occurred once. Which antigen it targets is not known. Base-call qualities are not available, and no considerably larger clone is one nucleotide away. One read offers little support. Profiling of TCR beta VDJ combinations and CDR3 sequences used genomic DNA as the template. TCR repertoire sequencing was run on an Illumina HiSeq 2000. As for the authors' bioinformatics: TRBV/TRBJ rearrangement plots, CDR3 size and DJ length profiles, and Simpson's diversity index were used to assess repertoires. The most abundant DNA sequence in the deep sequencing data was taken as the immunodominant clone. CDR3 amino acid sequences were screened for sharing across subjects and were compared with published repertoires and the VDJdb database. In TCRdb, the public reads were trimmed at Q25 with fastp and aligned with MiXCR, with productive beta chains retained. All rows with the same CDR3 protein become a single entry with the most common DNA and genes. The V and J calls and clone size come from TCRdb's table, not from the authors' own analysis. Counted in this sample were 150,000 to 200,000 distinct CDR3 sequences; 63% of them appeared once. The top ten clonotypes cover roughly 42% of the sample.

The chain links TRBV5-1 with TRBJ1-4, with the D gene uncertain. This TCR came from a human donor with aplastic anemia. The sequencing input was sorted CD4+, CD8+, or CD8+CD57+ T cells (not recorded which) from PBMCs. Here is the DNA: TGCGCCAGCAGCTTGGCTGGGATTAATGAAAAACTGTTTTTT. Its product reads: CASSLAGINEKLFF.